This is a list of T cell receptor beta chains from one sample in a study of radiotherapy plus CTLA-4 blockade in lung cancer. Measured with immunoSEQ multiplex PCR; TCRdb has only the in-frame clones, and not every one. The table has about 73,000 clones, over 75% seen once; the top ten hold over 35%. The starting material was peripheral blood, obtained from a patient treated with radiotherapy plus ipilimumab. These TCRs come from a human donor with non-small cell lung cancer that progressed on radiotherapy plus ipilimumab. Both conserved end residues are part of each CDR3. A D gene is named only where the DNA matches it firmly. Where a row states a size, it is once, few, many or the class of an expanded clone; other rows omit it.

TRBD1	-	TRBV5-1	TRBJ1-1	TGCGCCAGCAGTTGGGGACAGAGCACTGAAGCTTTCTTT	CASSWGQSTEAFF
TRBD2	-	TRBV10-2	TRBJ2-1	TGCGCCAGTAGCGGGAGCCACAATGAGCAGTTCTTC	CASSGSHNEQFF
-	-	TRBV7-2	TRBJ2-7	TGTGCCAGCAGCACCAGGGCCGACTACGAGCAGTACTTC	CASSTRADYEQYF
TRBD1	-	TRBV5-6	TRBJ2-3	TGTGCCAGCAGCTTCCCACAGGGGGCGGGCACAGATACGCAGTATTTT	CASSFPQGAGTDTQYF
-	-	TRBV29-1	TRBJ1-5	TGCAGCGTCGCAACAGGGAGTGGGAATCAGCCCCAGCATTTT	CSVATGSGNQPQHF
-	-	TRBV7-7	TRBJ2-5	TGTGCTAGCAGCACAGGGAATAGGGAAGAGACCCAGTACTTC	CASSTGNREETQYF
-	-	TRBV2	TRBJ2-5	TGTGCCAGCAACGAATTGCTGGTGGCCTCTCAGTACTTC	CASNELLVASQYF
TRBD1	-	TRBV5-1	TRBJ2-3	TGCGCCAGCAGCACCGGACAGGGAACAGATACGCAGTATTTT	CASSTGQGTDTQYF
TRBD2	once	TRBV2	TRBJ2-1	TGTGCCAGCAGTGAAGGGACTAGCGGGTGGTACAATGAGCAGTTCTTC	CASSEGTSGWYNEQFF
-	-	TRBV10-3	TRBJ2-1	TGTGCCATCAGTCAAAGCGGTGGGCAGTTCTTC	CAISQSGGQFF
TRBD2	-	TRBV18	TRBJ2-3	TGTGCCAGCTCACCCGGAATAGCGGGAGGGGCAGATACGCAGTATTTT	CASSPGIAGGADTQYF
TRBD1	few	TRBV19	TRBJ1-1	TGTGCCAGTAGTACCCGGACAGGGAACACTGAAGCTTTCTTT	CASSTRTGNTEAFF
TRBD1	once	TRBV27	TRBJ1-1	TGTGCCAGCAGTTTGGGACAGGTGAACACTGAAGCTTTCTTT	CASSLGQVNTEAFF
-	-	TRBV10-2	TRBJ2-3	TGCGCCAGCAGTGAGTCGATAGGAACTCACCTCACAGATACGCAGTATTTT	CASSESIGTHLTDTQYF
-	-	TRBV9	TRBJ2-1	TGTGCCAGCAGCGTAGGGGGGAGGCGGGTCGAGGAGCAGTTCTTC	CASSVGGRRVEEQFF
-	-	TRBV10-1	TRBJ2-7	TGCGCCAGCAGTGATAGCAACTCCTACGAGCAGTACTTC	CASSDSNSYEQYF
-	once	TRBV19	TRBJ1-4	TGTGCCAGTAGTATAACCACAGGTAGTAATGAAAAACTGTTTTTT	CASSITTGSNEKLFF
-	-	TRBV5-4	TRBJ1-2	TGTGCCAGCAGCTTCCTCTCTCAGGGCGCAAACTATGGCTACACCTTC	CASSFLSQGANYGYTF
TRBD2	-	TRBV7-3	TRBJ2-3	TGTGCCAGCAGCTCCGGGACTAGCGGGGGGGATACGCAGTATTTT	CASSSGTSGGDTQYF
-	-	TRBV27	TRBJ1-2	TGTGCCAGCAGTTTATTTGGAGCGTTGGACTATGGCTACACCTTC	CASSLFGALDYGYTF